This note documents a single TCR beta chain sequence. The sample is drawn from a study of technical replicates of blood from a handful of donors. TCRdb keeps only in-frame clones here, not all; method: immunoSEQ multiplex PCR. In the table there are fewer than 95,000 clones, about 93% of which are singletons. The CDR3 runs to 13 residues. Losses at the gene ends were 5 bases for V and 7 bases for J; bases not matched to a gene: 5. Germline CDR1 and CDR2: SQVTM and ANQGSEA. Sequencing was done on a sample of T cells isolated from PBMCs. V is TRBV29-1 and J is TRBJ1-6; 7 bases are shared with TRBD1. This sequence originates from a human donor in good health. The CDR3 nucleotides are TGCAGCGTTCGGACAGGAGTAAATTCACCCCTCCACTTT. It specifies CSVRTGVNSPLHF. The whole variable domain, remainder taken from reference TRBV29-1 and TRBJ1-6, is SAVISQKPSRDICQRGTSLTIQCQVDSQVTMMFWYRQQPGQSLTLIATANQGSEATYESGFVIDKFPISRPNLTFSTLTVSNMSPEDSSIYLCSVRTGVNSPLHFGNGTRLTVT.